The clone carrying this T cell receptor beta chain was recorded only once. The source of the sample is a study of blood T cells in healthy people across ages. Through a sample-barcoded 5' primer and a J-beta primer mix, a second PCR was run for about 6 to 11 cycles. TCRdb recomputed calls from the 5' RACE reads with MiXCR, one row per CDR3 protein. The sample contains fewer than 800,000 distinct CDR3 sequences, roughly 25% of which appear only once. This same sample was also taken into another study, of T cells of mothers and their children.

Sequenced sample: blood. This receptor was obtained from a boy aged 5-17 years in good health.

The DNA for the CDR3 is TGTGCCAGCAGTTACTCGAGCGGTGACACCGGGGAGCTGTTTTTT. This gives the protein CASSYSSGDTGELFF. The rearrangement links TRBV6-5 to TRBJ2-2; the D gene is possibly TRBD2 (5 bases). The V end lost 0 bases, the J end lost 3 bases, and 8 bases lay between the germline ends. Looked up from germline, CDR1 is MNHEY and CDR2 is SVGAGI. This CDR3 has 15 residues.